This T cell receptor (beta chain) was sequenced for a study of T cells in Graves' hyperthyroidism and ophthalmopathy. Overall study results and limits: Researchers found most expanded thyroid clonotypes above 0.001 in blood as well. Ophthalmopathy, as predicted by the model, came a median approximately 5.9 months after the prediction.

As for this clonotype: Its matching antigen is unknown. Mismatch with germline at one junction end may stem from a read error.

Amplification of TCR beta CDR3 regions used RNA as the template. The study used the HTBI primer set for a first-round RT-PCR of the TCR CDR3. TCRdb reanalysed the multiplex PCR reads using MiXCR and keeps one entry per CDR3 protein. This table has about 130,000 distinct CDR3 sequences, approximately 20% appearing once. This CDR3 comprises 14 residues. Germline V gene lookup returns CDR1 KGHSH and CDR2 LQKENI. This TCR was recovered from a woman between 50 and 59 years old with Graves' hyperthyroidism that later progressed to Graves' ophthalmopathy. The rearrangement links TRBV18 to TRBJ2-1; TRBD1 is a possible D gene (6 bases). The material sequenced was blood. CDR3 region: CASSPKDSYSEQFF. CDR3 bases: TGTGCCAGCTCACCAAAGGACAGCTACAGTGAGCAGTTCTTC.